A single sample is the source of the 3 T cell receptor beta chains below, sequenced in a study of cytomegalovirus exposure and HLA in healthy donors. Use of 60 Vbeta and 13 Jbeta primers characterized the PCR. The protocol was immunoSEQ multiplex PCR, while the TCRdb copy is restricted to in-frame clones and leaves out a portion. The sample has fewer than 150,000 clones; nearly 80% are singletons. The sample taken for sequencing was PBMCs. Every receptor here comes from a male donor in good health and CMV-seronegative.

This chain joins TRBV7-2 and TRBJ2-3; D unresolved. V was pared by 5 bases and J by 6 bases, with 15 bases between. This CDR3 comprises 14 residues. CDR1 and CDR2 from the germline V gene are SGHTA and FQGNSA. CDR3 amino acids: CASSPGGFGDTQYF. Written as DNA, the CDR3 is TGTGCCAGCAGCCCCGGCGGCTTCGGGGATACGCAGTATTTT. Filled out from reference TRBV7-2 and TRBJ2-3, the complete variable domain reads GAGVSQSPSNKVTEKGKDVELRCDPISGHTALYWYRQSLGQGLEFLIYFQGNSAPDKSGLPSDRFSAERTGGSVSTLTIQRTQQEDSAVYLCASSPGGFGDTQYFGPGTRLTVL.

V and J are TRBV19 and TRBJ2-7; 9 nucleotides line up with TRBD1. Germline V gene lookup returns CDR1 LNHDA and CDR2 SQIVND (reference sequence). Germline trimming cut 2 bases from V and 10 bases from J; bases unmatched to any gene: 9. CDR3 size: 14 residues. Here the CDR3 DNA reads TGTGCCAGTAGTATATCGGGACAGGGAGATCCCCAGTACTTC. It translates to CASSISGQGDPQYF.

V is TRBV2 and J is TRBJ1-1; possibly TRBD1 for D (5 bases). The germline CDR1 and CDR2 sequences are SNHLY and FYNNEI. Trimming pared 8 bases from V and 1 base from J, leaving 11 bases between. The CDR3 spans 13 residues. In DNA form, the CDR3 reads TGTGCCAGCGGGGGAGGACAGAACACTGAAGCTTTCTTT. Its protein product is CASGGGQNTEAFF.